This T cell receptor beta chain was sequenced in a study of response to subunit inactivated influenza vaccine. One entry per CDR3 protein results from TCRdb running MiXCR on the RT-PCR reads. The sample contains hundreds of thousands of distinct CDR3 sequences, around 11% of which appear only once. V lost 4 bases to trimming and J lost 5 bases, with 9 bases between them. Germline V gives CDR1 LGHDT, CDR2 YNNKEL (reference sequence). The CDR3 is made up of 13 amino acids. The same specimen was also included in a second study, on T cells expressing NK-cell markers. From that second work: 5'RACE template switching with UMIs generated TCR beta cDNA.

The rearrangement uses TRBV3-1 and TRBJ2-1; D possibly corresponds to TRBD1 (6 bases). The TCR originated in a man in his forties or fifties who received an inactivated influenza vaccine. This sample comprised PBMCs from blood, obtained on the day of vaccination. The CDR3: CASSPDRHNEQFF. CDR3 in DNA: TGTGCCAGCAGCCCGGACAGACACAATGAGCAGTTCTTC.